The source of this T cell receptor (beta chain) is a study of low-dose radiotherapy and immunotherapy resistance in tumors. Across the whole study: On an every-two-weeks schedule, patients received intravenous nivolumab 240 mg, along with ipilimumab 1 mg/kg every six weeks. Every two weeks, one day ahead of radiation and immunotherapy, cyclophosphamide 200 mg/m2 was given (intravenously).

Time point here: before trial treatment. As their treatment, donors received nivolumab, ipilimumab, aspirin, low-dose cyclophosphamide and low-dose radiotherapy. This clonotype was recorded at least ten times. Primers targeting TRAV and TRBV primed first-strand cDNA, covering alpha and beta chains. TCRs were put through 20 PCR cycles of amplification with Phusion. A constant-region primer and the V-primer adapter served as the primer pair. Isolated mRNA underwent amplification via in vitro transcription. One entry per CDR3 protein, called by TCRdb with MiXCR from the reads. The data show about 89,000 distinct CDR3 sequences, roughly a tenth seen once. The length of the CDR3 is 13 residues. Deletions cut 6 bases from V and 2 bases from J, with 8 bases between. Germline CDR1 is LNHDA and CDR2 is SQIVND (reference sequence).

The chain combines TRBV19 with TRBJ1-5; the D is unclear. The receptor comes from a male donor with prostate cancer. The sequenced sample was PBMCs, obtained before treatment. The chain's CDR3 is CASREQGNQPQHF. Written as DNA, the CDR3 is TGTGCCAGTAGGGAGCAGGGCAATCAGCCCCAGCATTTT.